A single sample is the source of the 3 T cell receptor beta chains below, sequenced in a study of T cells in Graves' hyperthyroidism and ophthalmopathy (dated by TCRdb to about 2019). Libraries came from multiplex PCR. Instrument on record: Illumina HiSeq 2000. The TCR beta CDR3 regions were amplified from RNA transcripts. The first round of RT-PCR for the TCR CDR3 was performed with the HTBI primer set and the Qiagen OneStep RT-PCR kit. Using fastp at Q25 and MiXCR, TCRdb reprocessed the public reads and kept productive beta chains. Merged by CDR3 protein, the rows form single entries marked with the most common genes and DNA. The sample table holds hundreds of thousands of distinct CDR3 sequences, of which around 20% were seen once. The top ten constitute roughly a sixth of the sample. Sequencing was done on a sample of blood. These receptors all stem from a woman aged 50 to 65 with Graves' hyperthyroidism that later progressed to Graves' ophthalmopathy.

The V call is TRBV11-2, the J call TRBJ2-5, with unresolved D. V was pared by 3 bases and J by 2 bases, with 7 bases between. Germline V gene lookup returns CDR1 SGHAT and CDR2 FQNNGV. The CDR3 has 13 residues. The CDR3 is CASSFGIQETQYF. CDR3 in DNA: TGTGCCAGCAGCTTTGGTATTCAAGAGACCCAGTACTTC.

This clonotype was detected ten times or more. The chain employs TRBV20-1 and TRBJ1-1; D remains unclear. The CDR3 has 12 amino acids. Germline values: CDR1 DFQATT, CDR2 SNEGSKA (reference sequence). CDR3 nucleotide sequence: TGCAGGAGCGACGTAGGGTCCGATGAAGCTTTCTTT. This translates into CRSDVGSDEAFF.

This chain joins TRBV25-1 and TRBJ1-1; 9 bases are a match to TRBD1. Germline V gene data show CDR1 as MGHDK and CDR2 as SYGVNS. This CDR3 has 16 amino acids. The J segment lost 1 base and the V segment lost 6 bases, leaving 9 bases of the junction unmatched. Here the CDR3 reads CASRGVKTGGNTEAFF. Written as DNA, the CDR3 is TGTGCCAGCAGAGGAGTTAAGACAGGGGGGAACACTGAAGCTTTCTTT.